This record concerns one T cell receptor beta chain sequence. Its antigen is not yet known. The record has no base qualities; no much larger clone is one base away. Receptors were amplified or captured by PCR. TCRdb names Illumina HiSeq 2500 as the instrument used. TCR libraries were prepared with molecular barcoding, using unique molecular identifiers to normalize TCRbeta repertoire quantification. TCRdb reanalyzed the raw reads on its own, using fastp at Q25 for trimming and MiXCR for clone calling, and kept in-frame beta chains. Each CDR3 protein gets just one entry, which takes the most common genes and DNA from the rows behind it. Within this sample are over 400,000 distinct CDR3 sequences, with 9.5% to 15% of them counted one time only. The ten largest clones represent approximately 5.4% of the sample. This specimen comes from a study of T-cell reconstitution after alpha-beta-depleted transplantation in children (dated by TCRdb to the mid-2010s). General notes on the study: Using TCR repertoire profiling, the study quantitatively followed how T-cell immune reconstitution unfolded in children after TCRalphabeta/CD19-depleted allogeneic hematopoietic cell transplantation.

Counted from cysteine to phenylalanine, this CDR3 has 15 amino acids. The entry retains the CDR3 DNA only, 45 bases that are in frame from base 1. CDR1 SGHTA and CDR2 FQGNSA are derived from the germline V gene. Ends trimmed: V by 5 bases, J by 3 bases; bases unmatched to a gene: 10. The receptor's source is a human donor who donated a stem cell graft to a child with combined immunodeficiency. The sequencing used PBMCs from the stem cell graft donor, collected from the stem cell graft. The chain is encoded by TRBV7-2 joined to TRBJ2-7; TRBD1 matches 7 bases in the middle. The CDR3: CASSTPGTALYEQYF. The bases are TGTGCCAGCAGCACCCCCGGGACAGCCCTCTACGAGCAGTACTTC.